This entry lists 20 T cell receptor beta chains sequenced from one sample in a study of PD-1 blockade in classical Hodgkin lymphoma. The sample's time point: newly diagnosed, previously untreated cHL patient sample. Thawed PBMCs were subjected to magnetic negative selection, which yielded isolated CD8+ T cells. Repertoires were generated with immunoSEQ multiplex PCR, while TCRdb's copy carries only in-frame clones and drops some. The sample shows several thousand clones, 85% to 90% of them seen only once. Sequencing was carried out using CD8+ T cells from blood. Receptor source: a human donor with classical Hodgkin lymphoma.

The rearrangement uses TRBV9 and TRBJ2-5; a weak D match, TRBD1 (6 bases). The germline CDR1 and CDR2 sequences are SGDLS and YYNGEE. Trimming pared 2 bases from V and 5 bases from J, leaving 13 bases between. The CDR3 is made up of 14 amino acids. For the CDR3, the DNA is TGTGCCAGCAGCGTCGGCCCAGGGGAGGAGACCCAGTACTTC. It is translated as CASSVGPGEETQYF.

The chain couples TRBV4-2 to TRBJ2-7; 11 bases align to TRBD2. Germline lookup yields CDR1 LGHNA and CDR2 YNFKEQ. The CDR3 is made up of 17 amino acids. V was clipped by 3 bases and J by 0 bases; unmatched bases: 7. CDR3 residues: CASSQRLAGIYSYEQYF. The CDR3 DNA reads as TGTGCCAGCAGCCAGAGACTAGCGGGGATATACTCCTACGAGCAGTACTTC.

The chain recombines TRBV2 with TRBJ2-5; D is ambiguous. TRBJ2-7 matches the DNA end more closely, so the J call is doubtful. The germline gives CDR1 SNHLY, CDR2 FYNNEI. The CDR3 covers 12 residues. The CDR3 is CASSEGAYEQYF. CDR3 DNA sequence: TGTGCCAGCAGTGAAGGGGCCTACGAGCAGTACTTC.

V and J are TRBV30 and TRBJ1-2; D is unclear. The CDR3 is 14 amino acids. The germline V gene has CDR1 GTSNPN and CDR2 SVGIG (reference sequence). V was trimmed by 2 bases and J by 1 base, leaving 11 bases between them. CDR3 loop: CAWSLAELNYGYTF. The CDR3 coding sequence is TGTGCCTGGAGTCTAGCGGAGCTTAACTATGGCTACACCTTC.

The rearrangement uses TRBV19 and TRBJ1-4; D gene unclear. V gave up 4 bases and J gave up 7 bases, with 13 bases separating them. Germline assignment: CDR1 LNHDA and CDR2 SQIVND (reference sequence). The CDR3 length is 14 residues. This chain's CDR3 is CASSRWARTEKLFF. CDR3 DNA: TGTGCCAGTAGTAGGTGGGCGCGAACTGAAAAACTGTTTTTT. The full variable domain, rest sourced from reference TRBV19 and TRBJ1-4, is DGGITQSPKYLFRKEGQNVTLSCEQNLNHDAMYWYRQDPGQGLRLIYYSQIVNDFQKGDIAEGYSVSREKKESFPLTVTSAQKNPTAFYLCASSRWARTEKLFFGSGTQLSVL.

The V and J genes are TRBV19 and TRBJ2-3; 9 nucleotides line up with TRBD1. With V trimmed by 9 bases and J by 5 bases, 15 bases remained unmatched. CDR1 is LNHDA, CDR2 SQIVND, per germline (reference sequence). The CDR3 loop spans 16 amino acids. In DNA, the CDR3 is TGTGCCAGCAACTCCCTCCGGGACAGGGCCAAAGATACGCAGTATTTT. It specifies CASNSLRDRAKDTQYF.

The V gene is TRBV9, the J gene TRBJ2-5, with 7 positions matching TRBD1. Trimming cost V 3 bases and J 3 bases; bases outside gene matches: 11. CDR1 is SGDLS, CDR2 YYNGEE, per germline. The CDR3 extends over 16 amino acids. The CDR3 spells CASSAHLLTGEETQYF. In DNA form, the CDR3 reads TGTGCCAGCAGCGCCCATCTCCTCACAGGGGAAGAGACCCAGTACTTC. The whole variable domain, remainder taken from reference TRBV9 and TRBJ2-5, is DSGVTQTPKHLITATGQRVTLRCSPRSGDLSVYWYQQSLDQGLQFLIQYYNGEERAKGNILERFSAQQFPDLHSELNLSSLELGDSALYFCASSAHLLTGEETQYFGPGTRLLVL.

CDR3: CATPTGTDLYF. The CDR3 DNA sequence: TGTGCCACCCCCACGGGGACTGACTTATACTTC. The chain has TRBV2 and TRBJ2-7; a possible D gene is TRBD2 (6 bases). The germline V gene has CDR1 SNHLY and CDR2 FYNNEI. Trimming left V 10 bases short and J 13 bases short, with 20 bases between. The CDR3 is made up of 11 amino acids.

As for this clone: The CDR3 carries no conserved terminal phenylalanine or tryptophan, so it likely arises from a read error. In DNA, the CDR3 is TGTGCCAGCAGCCAAGATGAAGGAACACCCGGCCAAAACATTCAGTACCTC. Translation gives CASSQDEGTPGQNIQYL. V and J are TRBV14 and TRBJ2-4; D is unresolved. V was cut by 0 bases and J by 5 bases, with 17 bases left in between. CDR3 size: 17 residues. Germline lookup yields CDR1 SGHDN and CDR2 FVKESK.

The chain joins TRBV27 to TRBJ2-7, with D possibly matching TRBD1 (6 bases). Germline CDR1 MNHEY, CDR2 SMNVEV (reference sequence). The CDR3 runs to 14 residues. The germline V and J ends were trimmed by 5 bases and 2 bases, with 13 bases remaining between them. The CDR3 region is CASSKPGAPYEQYF. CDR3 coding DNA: TGTGCCAGCAGTAAGCCAGGGGCCCCCTACGAGCAGTACTTC.

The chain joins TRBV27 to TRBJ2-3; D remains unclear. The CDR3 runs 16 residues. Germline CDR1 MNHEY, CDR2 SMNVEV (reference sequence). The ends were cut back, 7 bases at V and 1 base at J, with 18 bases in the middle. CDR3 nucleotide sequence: TGTGCCAGCACCCCCAAGCCGGGCTGGGGCACAGATACGCAGTATTTT. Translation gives CASTPKPGWGTDTQYF.

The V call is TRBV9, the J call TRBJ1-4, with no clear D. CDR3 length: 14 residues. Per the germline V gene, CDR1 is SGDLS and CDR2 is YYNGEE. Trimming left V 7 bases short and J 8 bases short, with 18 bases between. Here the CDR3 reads CASGGSTSREKLFF. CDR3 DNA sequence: TGTGCCAGCGGCGGGTCGACCTCCAGGGAAAAACTGTTTTTT.

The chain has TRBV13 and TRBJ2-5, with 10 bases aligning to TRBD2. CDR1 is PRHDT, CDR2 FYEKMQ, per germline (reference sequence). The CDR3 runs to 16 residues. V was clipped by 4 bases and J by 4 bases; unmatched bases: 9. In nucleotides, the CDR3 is TGTGCCAGCAGCTCCCTAGCGGGAGATCAAGGAGAGACCCAGTACTTC. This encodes CASSSLAGDQGETQYF.

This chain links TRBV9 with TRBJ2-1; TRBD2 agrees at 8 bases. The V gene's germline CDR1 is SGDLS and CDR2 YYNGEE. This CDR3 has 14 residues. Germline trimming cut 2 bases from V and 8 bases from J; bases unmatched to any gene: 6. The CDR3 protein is CASSVSGRGDEQFF. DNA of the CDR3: TGTGCCAGCAGCGTTTCCGGGAGGGGCGATGAGCAGTTCTTC.

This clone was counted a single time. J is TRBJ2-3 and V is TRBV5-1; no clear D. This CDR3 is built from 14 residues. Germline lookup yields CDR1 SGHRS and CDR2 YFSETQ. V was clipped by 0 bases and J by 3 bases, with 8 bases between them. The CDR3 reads CASSLAVGTDTQYF. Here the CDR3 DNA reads TGCGCCAGCAGCTTGGCCGTGGGAACAGATACGCAGTATTTT.

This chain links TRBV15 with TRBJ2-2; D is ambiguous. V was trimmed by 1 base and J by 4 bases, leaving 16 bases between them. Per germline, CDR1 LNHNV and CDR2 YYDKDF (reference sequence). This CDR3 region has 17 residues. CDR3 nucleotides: TGTGCCACCAGCAGAGGCCCAGAACTCCGAGGCACCGGGGAGCTGTTTTTT. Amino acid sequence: CATSRGPELRGTGELFF. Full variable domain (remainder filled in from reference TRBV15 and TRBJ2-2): DAMVIQNPRYQVTQFGKPVTLSCSQTLNHNVMYWYQQKSSQAPKLLFHYYDKDFNNEADTPDNFQSRRPNTSFCFLDIRSPGLGDTAMYLCATSRGPELRGTGELFFGEGSRLTVL.

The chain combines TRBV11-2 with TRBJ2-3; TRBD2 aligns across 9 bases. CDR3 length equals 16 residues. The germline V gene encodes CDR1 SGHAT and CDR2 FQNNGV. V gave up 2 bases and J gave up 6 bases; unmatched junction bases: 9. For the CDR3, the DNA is TGTGCCAGCAGCTTAAATAGTCTAGCGGGAAGGGATACGCAGTATTTT. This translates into CASSLNSLAGRDTQYF.

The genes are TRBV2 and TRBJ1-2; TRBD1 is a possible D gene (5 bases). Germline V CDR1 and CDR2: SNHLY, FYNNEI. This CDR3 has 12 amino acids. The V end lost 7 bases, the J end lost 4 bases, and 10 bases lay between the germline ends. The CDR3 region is CASIDRSYGYTF. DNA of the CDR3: TGTGCCAGCATTGACAGATCCTATGGCTACACCTTC. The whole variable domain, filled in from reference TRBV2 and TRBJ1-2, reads EPEVTQTPSHQVTQMGQEVILRCVPISNHLYFYWYRQILGQKVEFLVSFYNNEISEKSEIFDDQFSVERPDGSNFTLKIRSTKLEDSAMYFCASIDRSYGYTFGSGTRLTVV.

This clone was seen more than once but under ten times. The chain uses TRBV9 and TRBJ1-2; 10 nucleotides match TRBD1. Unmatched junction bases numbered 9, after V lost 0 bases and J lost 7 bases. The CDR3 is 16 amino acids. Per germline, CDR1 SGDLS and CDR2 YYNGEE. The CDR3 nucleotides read TGTGCCAGCAGCGTAGGGAGGACAGGGGGAGGAAGTGGCTACACCTTC. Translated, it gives CASSVGRTGGGSGYTF.

The CDR3 loop is CASSRTRSTEAFF. CDR3 DNA sequence: TGTGCCAGCAGCCGAACAAGGTCCACTGAAGCTTTCTTT. The chain joins TRBV27 to TRBJ1-1, with D unresolved. The V end lost 6 bases, the J end lost 4 bases, and 12 bases lay between the germline ends. There are 13 residues in the CDR3. Germline V lookup: CDR1 MNHEY, CDR2 SMNVEV (reference sequence).